One and the same sample provided the 8 T cell receptor beta chains below, sequenced in a study of shared T cell receptors in the human thymus. The table came from immunoSEQ multiplex PCR; TCRdb's copy has only in-frame clones and leaves some out. The sample gives more than 550,000 clones, around 87% of which show up once; approximately 0.0097% is in the top ten. These same records also appear under a second study, on human thymus T cells.

What was sequenced was thymocytes. The origin of the receptors is a boy under two years old with a congenital heart defect.

This chain uses TRBV2 with TRBJ2-7; unclear D gene. Between the trimmed V and J ends, which lost 6 bases and 9 bases, there was a span of 15 bases. Germline V CDR1 and CDR2: SNHLY, FYNNEI. CDR3 length equals 12 residues. CDR3 DNA: TGTGCCAGCAGGCCAGAATCCTTTGGGCAGTACTTC. Translated, it gives CASRPESFGQYF.

The gene calls are TRBV4-2 and TRBJ2-1, with 11 nucleotides matching TRBD2. CDR3 length: 18 residues. V shed 0 bases, J shed 8 bases, and the junction held 12 bases outside the gene matches. The germline V gene has CDR1 LGHNA and CDR2 YNFKEQ. CDR3 protein: CASSQDRLAGGPVDEQFF. Here the CDR3 DNA reads TGTGCCAGCAGCCAAGATCGATTAGCGGGGGGGCCGGTTGATGAGCAGTTCTTC.

This clone was seen once. The chain combines TRBV10-2 with TRBJ1-1, with a possible D match to TRBD1 (5 bases). Trimming took 6 bases from V and 3 from J, leaving 11 bases between them. CDR3 size: 13 residues. Germline V CDR1 and CDR2: WSHSY, SAAADI. The CDR3 DNA reads TGCGCCAGCAGGTCCGGGGGGGACACTGAAGCTTTCTTT. It specifies CASRSGGDTEAFF.

The chain joins TRBV4-1 to TRBJ2-5; weak D call: TRBD1 (6 bases). Between the trimmed V and J ends, which lost 0 bases and 5 bases, there was a span of 16 bases. Looked up from germline, CDR1 is MGHRA and CDR2 is YSYEKL. The length of the CDR3 is 16 residues. CDR3 in DNA: TGCGCCAGCAGCCAAGATTGGCAGGGGTTACATGAGACCCAGTACTTC. Translating it yields CASSQDWQGLHETQYF.

There are a few counts of this clone. The genes are TRBV19 and TRBJ2-1; D possibly corresponds to TRBD2 (7 bases). The CDR3 sequence is 17 residues long. Germline V lookup: CDR1 LNHDA, CDR2 SQIVND (reference sequence). The V gene lost 4 bases and the J gene lost 2 bases, with 18 bases spanning the gap. CDR3: CASSTLGASGPYNEQFF. The CDR3 DNA reads TGTGCCAGTAGTACCCTGGGGGCTAGCGGACCCTACAATGAGCAGTTCTTC.

The chain's CDR3 is CASSFRGDLREQYF. The CDR3 DNA sequence: TGTGCCAGCAGCTTCAGGGGGGACCTACGCGAGCAGTACTTC. The V gene is TRBV13, the J gene TRBJ2-7; a possible D gene is TRBD1 (7 bases). Germline-derived CDR1 and CDR2 are PRHDT and FYEKMQ (reference sequence). V was cut by 3 bases and J by 6 bases, with 15 bases left in between. The CDR3 has 14 amino acids.

The genes are TRBV6-6 and TRBJ2-7; D may be TRBD1 (7 bases). Trimming took 7 bases from V and 3 from J, leaving 19 bases between them. This CDR3 has 15 residues. Per germline, CDR1 MNHNY and CDR2 SVGAGI (reference sequence). This chain's CDR3 is CASTKTGEDYYEQYF. Here the CDR3 DNA reads TGTGCCAGCACGAAAACAGGGGAGGATTACTACGAGCAGTACTTC.

DNA of the CDR3: TGTGCCATCAGAACGGGGGGCAAGACAAACTATGGCTACACCTTC. Translation gives CAIRTGGKTNYGYTF. The rearrangement joins TRBV10-3 to TRBJ1-2, with D possibly being TRBD1 (6 bases). The CDR3 extends over 15 amino acids. Germline values: CDR1 ENHRY, CDR2 SYGVKD. Trimming took 6 bases from V and 2 from J, leaving 16 bases between them.